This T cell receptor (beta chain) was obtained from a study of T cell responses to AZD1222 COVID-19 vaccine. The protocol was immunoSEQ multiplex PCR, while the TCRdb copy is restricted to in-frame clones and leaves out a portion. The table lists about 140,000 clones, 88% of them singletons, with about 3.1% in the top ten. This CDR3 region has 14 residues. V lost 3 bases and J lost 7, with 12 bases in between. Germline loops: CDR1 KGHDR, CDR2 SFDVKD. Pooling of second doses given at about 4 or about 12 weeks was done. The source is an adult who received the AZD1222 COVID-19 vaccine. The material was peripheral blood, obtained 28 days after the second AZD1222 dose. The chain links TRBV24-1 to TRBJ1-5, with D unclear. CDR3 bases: TGTGCCACCAGTGATGTAGGGCCCCAACAGCCCCAGCATTTT. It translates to CATSDVGPQQPQHF.